This T cell receptor (beta chain) stems from a study of T cells in Graves' hyperthyroidism and ophthalmopathy. The study, taken as a whole, reports: Clonotypes that were expanded in thyroid above 0.001 mostly appeared in blood too.

Ophthalmopathy cases met thresholds of Clinical Activity Score at least 3, NOSPECS grade at least 4 and duration under 3 months. From RNA transcripts, TCR beta CDR3 regions were amplified. First-round RT-PCR with HTBI primers amplified the TCR CDR3 region. In TCRdb, the multiplex PCR reads were re-called with MiXCR into one record per CDR3 protein. The sample has 600,000 or so distinct CDR3 sequences, 13% to 15% seen once; the top ten hold roughly 6.9%. In the case of this clonotype: Its specificity is unknown.

This clonotype was sampled from a woman aged 18-35 years with Graves' ophthalmopathy. Sequenced input: blood.

The CDR3 loop is CASRDAAGVDEQFF. In DNA form, the CDR3 reads TGTGCCAGTAGGGATGCGGCCGGGGTGGATGAGCAGTTCTTC. This chain joins TRBV19 and TRBJ2-1, with a possible D match to TRBD2 (5 bases). CDR3 length equals 14 residues. Trimming left V 6 bases short and J 8 bases short, with 17 bases between. Germline V gene lookup returns CDR1 LNHDA and CDR2 SQIVND (reference sequence).